This T cell receptor beta chain was sequenced in a study of neurological immune-mediated disorders. Study findings and constraints: None of the CDR3 amino acid sequences of expanded clones were shared across subjects, and this suggested private repertoires in all groups.

Deletions cut 4 bases from V and 3 bases from J, with 21 bases between. Germline values: CDR1 SGHRS, CDR2 YFSETQ. The CDR3 is made up of 17 amino acids. This clonotype was counted many times. Its antigen is still unknown. Regarding time point: longitudinal time-point 3. cDNA was made by 5'RACE with 10-nucleotide random UMIs. TCRdb re-called the 5' RACE reads with MiXCR, one entry per CDR3 protein. In the table there are approximately 80,000 distinct CDR3 sequences, roughly 4.3% of which are singletons. The sample taken for sequencing was PBMCs. This TCR was recovered from a woman aged 55-70 years with multiple sclerosis. This chain joins TRBV5-1 and TRBJ2-3, with D perhaps assigned TRBD1 or TRBD2 (5 bases each). CDR3 nucleotide sequence: TGCGCCAGCAGCCACGTCCGGGGCGAGGTTACTACAGATACGCAGTATTTT. Encoded protein: CASSHVRGEVTTDTQYF. Based on the CDR3 plus reference TRBV5-1 and TRBJ2-3, the full variable domain is KAGVTQTPRYLIKTRGQQVTLSCSPISGHRSVSWYQQTPGQGLQFLFEYFSETQRNKGNFPGRFSGRQFSNSRSEMNVSTLELGDSALYLCASSHVRGEVTTDTQYFGPGTRLTVL.